This T cell receptor beta chain comes out of a study of T cells in Graves' hyperthyroidism and ophthalmopathy. Study information: Peripheral blood specimens were obtained at initial diagnosis, prior to any treatment.

Between the trimmed V and J ends, which lost 5 bases and 5 bases, there was a span of 12 bases. The CDR3 has 13 amino acids. The germline V gene has CDR1 SGHTA and CDR2 FQGNSA. RNA transcripts were the template for amplifying TCR beta CDR3 regions. HTBI primers were employed in a first-round RT-PCR of the TCR CDR3. TCRdb fed the multiplex PCR reads into MiXCR, producing one record per CDR3 protein. The data contain 640,000 or so distinct CDR3 sequences, under 15% of them singletons. Whole-study findings and limits: Ophthalmopathy was told apart from stable hyperthyroidism by a 13 V-J model.

This clonotype was observed many times. Antigen specificity is unknown. The PBMCs were sourced from fresh peripheral blood (about 10 ml). The chain links TRBV7-2 to TRBJ2-5; D assignment may be TRBD1 or TRBD2 (5 bases each). This TCR was recovered from a middle-aged woman with Graves' ophthalmopathy. Source material: blood. As DNA, the CDR3 is TGTGCCAGCAGCACCACTAGGGACGAGACCCAGTACTTC. This gives the protein CASSTTRDETQYF. Variable domain in full (rest from reference TRBV7-2 and TRBJ2-5): GAGVSQSPSNKVTEKGKDVELRCDPISGHTALYWYRQSLGQGLEFLIYFQGNSAPDKSGLPSDRFSAERTGGSVSTLTIQRTQQEDSAVYLCASSTTRDETQYFGPGTRLLVL.